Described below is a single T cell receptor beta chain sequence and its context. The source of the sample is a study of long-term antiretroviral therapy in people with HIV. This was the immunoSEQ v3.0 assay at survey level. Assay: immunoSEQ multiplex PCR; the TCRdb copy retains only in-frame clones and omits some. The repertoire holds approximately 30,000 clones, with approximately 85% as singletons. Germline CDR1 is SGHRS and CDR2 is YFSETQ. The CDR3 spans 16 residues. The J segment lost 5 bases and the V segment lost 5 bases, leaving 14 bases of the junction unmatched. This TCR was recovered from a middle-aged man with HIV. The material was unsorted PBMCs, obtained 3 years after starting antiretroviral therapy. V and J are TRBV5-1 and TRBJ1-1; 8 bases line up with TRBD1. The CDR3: CASRHSNPGGGTEAFF. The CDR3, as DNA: TGCGCCAGCAGACATAGTAACCCAGGGGGCGGGACTGAAGCTTTCTTT.